The clone carrying this TCR beta chain was seen repeatedly, ten times or more. Its specificity is not known. MiXCR was run by TCRdb on the 5' RACE reads, yielding one entry per CDR3 protein. The data contain about 55,000 distinct CDR3 sequences, 4% of them singletons. Input was 800,000 to 1,000,000 sorted T cells, either CD4+ or CD8+. Germline CDR1 is SGDLS and CDR2 is YYNGEE. V was pared by 1 base and J by 3 bases, with 6 bases between. This CDR3 has 13 residues. The data belong to a study of neurological immune-mediated disorders. The study's findings and limits: Grouping of repertoires by phylogeny put those of 18 of 34 multiple sclerosis patients into a single related-CDR3 cluster, a possible signature.

The chain links TRBV9 to TRBJ2-3; D ambiguous. The sequence was collected from a woman in her 40s with multiple sclerosis. The sequenced material came from CD4+ T cells from blood. In DNA, the CDR3 is TGTGCCAGCAGCGTATTGGAGACAGATACGCAGTATTTT. It specifies CASSVLETDTQYF.